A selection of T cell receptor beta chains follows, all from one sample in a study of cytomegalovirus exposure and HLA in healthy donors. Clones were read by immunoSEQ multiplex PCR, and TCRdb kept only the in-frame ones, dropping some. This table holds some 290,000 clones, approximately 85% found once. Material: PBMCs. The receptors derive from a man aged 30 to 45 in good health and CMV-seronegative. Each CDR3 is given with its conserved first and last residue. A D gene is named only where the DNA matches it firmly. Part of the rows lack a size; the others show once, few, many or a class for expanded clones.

TGTGCCAGCAGCTCAAGCTCGACTTCCCCGACCGGGGAGCTGTTTTTT | CASSSSSTSPTGELFF | TRBJ2-2 | 16 | TRBV7-2 | NA | NA
TGTGCCAGCACCTCAGGGTTCGACGGCTACACCTTC | CASTSGFDGYTF | TRBJ1-2 | 12 | TRBV6-1 | NA | NA
TGTGCCAGCAGCTCGTCCCGGGACAGGGGGCTGGCTGGAAACACCATATATTTT | CASSSSRDRGLAGNTIYF | TRBJ1-3 | 18 | TRBV7-9 | TRBD1 | NA
TGTGCCAGCAGCTTCATGACAGGGCTGAACACTGAAGCTTTCTTT | CASSFMTGLNTEAFF | TRBJ1-1 | 15 | TRBV5-6 | TRBD1 | NA
TGTGCCAGCAGCACCCGGCGCGGGTCAAATGAGCAGTTCTTC | CASSTRRGSNEQFF | TRBJ2-1 | 14 | TRBV7-2 | NA | NA
TGTGCCAGCAGACCGGGACAGTCCAACTATGGCTACACCTTC | CASRPGQSNYGYTF | TRBJ1-2 | 14 | TRBV7-9 | TRBD1 | NA
TGTGCCAGCAGCGCCCGACAGGGCGGTGAAGCTTTCTTT | CASSARQGGEAFF | TRBJ1-1 | 13 | TRBV9 | TRBD1 | NA
TGTGCCGCCGGGGGTCTGAACACTGAAGCTTTCTTT | CAAGGLNTEAFF | TRBJ1-1 | 12 | TRBV6-6 | NA | NA
TGTGCCAGCAGCTTAAAACGGGGGGGCCTTTACAATGAGCAGTTCTTC | CASSLKRGGLYNEQFF | TRBJ2-1 | 16 | TRBV11-2 | TRBD2 | NA
TGTGCCAGCAGTTACTCGGACAGGCAAACTAAGTATTTT | CASSYSDRQTKYF | TRBJ2-3 | 13 | TRBV6-5 | TRBD1 | NA
TGTGCCAGCAGTGAAGTCCTACTTGGCACTGAAGCTTTCTTT | CASSEVLLGTEAFF | TRBJ1-1 | 14 | TRBV6-1 | NA | NA
TGCGCCAGCAGCCAAGATCTCAGGGGGGCTGGAAACACCATATATTTT | CASSQDLRGAGNTIYF | TRBJ1-3 | 16 | TRBV4-3 | TRBD1 | NA
TGTGCCAGCAGCCCCCGACTTCTTGACTATGGCTACACCTTC | CASSPRLLDYGYTF | TRBJ1-2 | 14 | TRBV9 | NA | NA
TGTGCCAGCAGTTCCCTAGGGAAAGGGGTCACTGAAGCTTTCTTT | CASSSLGKGVTEAFF | TRBJ1-1 | 15 | TRBV6-6 | NA | NA
TGTGCCAGCAGTCCCGCCGGGACAGTGAACACCGGGGAGCTGTTTTTT | CASSPAGTVNTGELFF | TRBJ2-2 | 16 | TRBV11-3 | TRBD1 | NA
TGTGCCAGCAGTCAAACCCTCCAGGGGGCTGAAGCTTTCTTT | CASSQTLQGAEAFF | TRBJ1-1 | 14 | TRBV25-1 | TRBD1 | NA
TGTGCCAGCAGCTTAGCGGACTACGTACGAGCTTTCGGGGAGAATGAGCAGTTCTTC | CASSLADYVRAFGENEQFF | TRBJ2-1 | 19 | TRBV7-9 | NA | NA
TGTGCCAGCAGCTTAGGCTCACTAGCGGGGGGGCAGGGTGAGCAGTTCTTC | CASSLGSLAGGQGEQFF | TRBJ2-1 | 17 | TRBV13 | TRBD2 | NA
TGTGCTAGTGGTCCCCAGGGCTCACCTAATGAAAAACTGTTTTTT | CASGPQGSPNEKLFF | TRBJ1-4 | 15 | TRBV12-5 | NA | NA
TGTGCCTGGAGTGAGTGGACAGGAACAAATGAAAAACTGTTTTTT | CAWSEWTGTNEKLFF | TRBJ1-4 | 15 | TRBV30 | TRBD1 | NA
TGCGCCAGCAGCCCACGTGTAGAACGATATGGCTACACCTTC | CASSPRVERYGYTF | TRBJ1-2 | 14 | TRBV4-1 | NA | NA
TGTGCCAGCAGTTACGGGGGACAACTCTCCTACGAGCAGTACTTC | CASSYGGQLSYEQYF | TRBJ2-7 | 15 | TRBV6-5 | NA | NA
TGTGCCAGCAGCTTAGGGGACTTTGGCGAGCAGTACTTC | CASSLGDFGEQYF | TRBJ2-7 | 13 | TRBV7-9 | NA | NA
TGTGCCAGCAGCTTTGAGACAGGGGCGTACGAGCAGTACTTC | CASSFETGAYEQYF | TRBJ2-7 | 14 | TRBV11-2 | TRBD1 | NA
TGTGCCAGCAGCTCAGGGTTAAGGGTGGAGACCCAGTACTTC | CASSSGLRVETQYF | TRBJ2-5 | 14 | TRBV14 | NA | NA
TGTGCCAGCAGTACCCCTGGAGCAGGGCACATCACTAACTATGGCTACACCTTC | CASSTPGAGHITNYGYTF | TRBJ1-2 | 18 | TRBV25-1 | NA | NA
TGTGCTAGTGGTTTAGGGACTAGCTCCGGGGAGCTGTTTTTT | CASGLGTSSGELFF | TRBJ2-2 | 14 | TRBV12-5 | TRBD2 | NA
TGTGCCAGCAGCCGCGGGGGACTCAGCTCCTACGAGCAGTACTTC | CASSRGGLSSYEQYF | TRBJ2-7 | 15 | TRBV5-4 | TRBD2 | NA
TGTGCCAGCAGCTTAACTAGCGGGGTATCCTACAATGAGCAGTTCTTC | CASSLTSGVSYNEQFF | TRBJ2-1 | 16 | TRBV7-6 | TRBD2 | NA
TGTGCCAGTAGTCCCAGGGGAGGGTTCGGAGGAGCTTTCTTT | CASSPRGGFGGAFF | TRBJ1-1 | 14 | TRBV19 | NA | NA
TGTGCCAGCAGTTTACACAGGGACACAGATACGCAGTATTTT | CASSLHRDTDTQYF | TRBJ2-3 | 14 | TRBV6-5 | NA | once
TGCGCCAGCAGCCAGGAGAACGGCCCATCGTATGGCTACACCTTC | CASSQENGPSYGYTF | TRBJ1-2 | 15 | TRBV4-1 | NA | once
TGTGCAAGTCGCTTACCCTCAGGGGGCTCATTTCAAGAGACCCAGTACTTC | CASRLPSGGSFQETQYF | TRBJ2-5 | 17 | TRBV12-2 | NA | NA
TGTGCCAGCAGCTTAAGCACAGGGGGGCGAGAAGCTTTCTTT | CASSLSTGGREAFF | TRBJ1-1 | 14 | TRBV7-6 | TRBD1 | NA
TGTGCCAGCTCAGAGGGAAGGGCCACTGAAGCTTTCTTT | CASSEGRATEAFF | TRBJ1-1 | 13 | TRBV18 | NA | NA
TGTGCCACCAGCCCAGGGCTTTACACTGAAGCTTTCTTT | CATSPGLYTEAFF | TRBJ1-1 | 13 | TRBV15 | NA | NA
TGTGCCAGCAGCCCGGGACAGGGAGGCATGAATAGCAATCAGCCCCAGCATTTT | CASSPGQGGMNSNQPQHF | TRBJ1-5 | 18 | TRBV4-2 | TRBD1 | NA
TGTGCCAGCTCACCAAAAGGGGGCGAATCCGAAGCTTTCTTT | CASSPKGGESEAFF | TRBJ1-1 | 14 | TRBV18 | TRBD1 | NA
TGTGCCAGCAGTGACCTAGGTGGCAGGGTGTTTGGCTACACCTTC | CASSDLGGRVFGYTF | TRBJ1-2 | 15 | TRBV27 | NA | NA
TGTGCCAGCAGTTACACTTCCCAGACAAACACCGGGGAGCTGTTTTTT | CASSYTSQTNTGELFF | TRBJ2-2 | 16 | TRBV6-5 | NA | NA
TGTGCCAGCAGTTTCTCAGGGTCAGGGGTACCGAACGAGCAGTACTTC | CASSFSGSGVPNEQYF | TRBJ2-7 | 16 | TRBV6-6 | NA | NA
TGCAGCGTTATGGGGGGGAGCTCCAATGAGCAGTTCTTC | CSVMGGSSNEQFF | TRBJ2-1 | 13 | TRBV29-1 | TRBD2 | NA
TGCGCCAGCAGGAGGACAGGGACCTACAATGAGCAGTTCTTC | CASRRTGTYNEQFF | TRBJ2-1 | 14 | TRBV5-1 | TRBD1 | NA
TGTGCCAGCTCACCCGACGTTTCGCTAGCGGGTTACGCCAGGGAGACCCAGTACTTC | CASSPDVSLAGYARETQYF | TRBJ2-5 | 19 | TRBV18 | TRBD2 | NA